The 6 T cell receptor beta chains listed next were all sequenced from one sample in a study of cytomegalovirus exposure and HLA in healthy donors. Only in-frame clones appear in the TCRdb table, and some are missing; sequencing was by immunoSEQ multiplex PCR. The sample contains some 150,000 clones, 80% to 90% of which appear only once. Specimen: PBMCs. Receptors originate from a young woman in good health and CMV-seropositive.

The chain couples TRBV2 to TRBJ2-4; TRBD2 might be the D (5 bases). The germline V and J ends were trimmed by 0 bases and 3 bases, with 9 bases remaining between them. Looked up from germline, CDR1 is SNHLY and CDR2 is FYNNEI. The CDR3 has 15 residues. This CDR3 is CASSEAGEIKNIQYF. CDR3 DNA: TGTGCCAGCAGTGAAGCGGGAGAGATCAAAAACATTCAGTACTTC.

This chain uses TRBV19 with TRBJ1-5; TRBD1 matches 10 bases. The CDR3 consists of 15 residues. Per germline, CDR1 LNHDA and CDR2 SQIVND (reference sequence). V shed 9 bases, J shed 2 bases, and the junction held 7 bases outside the gene matches. For the CDR3, the DNA is TGTGCCAGCCGAGACAGGGGGCAAGGCAATCAGCCCCAGCATTTT. This gives the protein CASRDRGQGNQPQHF.

The chain has TRBV7-2 and TRBJ1-2; TRBD1 might be the D (6 bases). The CDR3 spans 13 residues. Germline loops: CDR1 SGHTA, CDR2 FQGNSA. V lost 4 bases, J lost 1 base, and 7 bases lay in between. The CDR3 DNA follows: TGTGCCAGCAGCTCCAGGGGTAACTATGGCTACACCTTC. This gives the protein CASSSRGNYGYTF.

The chain has TRBV11-2 and TRBJ2-1; TRBD2 agrees at 13 bases. V lost 5 bases and J lost 9; bases outside the gene matches: 10. The V gene's germline CDR1 is SGHAT and CDR2 FQNNGV. This CDR3 has 16 residues. The CDR3 loop is CASSPTSGRAISEQFF. DNA of the CDR3: TGTGCCAGCAGCCCAACTAGCGGGAGGGCCATCAGTGAGCAGTTCTTC.

CDR3 nucleotide sequence: TGTGCCAGCACTCTAGCGGGAGTCCTCCAAGAGACCCAGTACTTC. It specifies CASTLAGVLQETQYF. The chain uses TRBV5-4 and TRBJ2-5, with 10 positions matching TRBD2. With V trimmed by 6 bases and J by 1 base, 6 bases remained unmatched. This CDR3 is 15 amino acids long. CDR1 and CDR2 from the germline V gene are SGHNT and YYREEE (reference sequence).

This chain connects TRBV15 to TRBJ1-5; D is possibly TRBD1 (6 bases). The CDR3 runs 15 residues. V shed 1 base and J shed 6 bases, with 13 bases lying between them. From germline, CDR1 is LNHNV and CDR2 YYDKDF (reference sequence). This CDR3 reads CATSRALTGSQPQHF. DNA for the CDR3: TGTGCCACCAGCAGAGCATTAACAGGGAGTCAGCCCCAGCATTTT.